Listed here are 3 T cell receptor beta chains from one sample, sequenced in a study of blood T cell repertoires in COVID-19. The method was immunoSEQ multiplex PCR; TCRdb's version includes in-frame clones alone and lacks a portion of them. Here the sample spans 200,000 to 250,000 clones, 82% being singletons. The sample consisted of peripheral blood. These receptors were taken from a woman aged 65 to 85 with COVID-19, enrolled during active disease.

CDR3 DNA sequence: TGTGCCAGCAGATCTGATCGGGACAGGGGCCCCACAGATACGCAGTATTTT. It encodes CASRSDRDRGPTDTQYF. This chain links TRBV28 with TRBJ2-3; 10 positions match TRBD1. CDR3 length equals 17 residues. The ends lost 6 bases at V and 2 bases at J; junction bases unmatched: 11. CDR1 MDHEN and CDR2 SYDVKM come from the germline V gene.

The chain recombines TRBV3-1 (or the pseudogene TRBV3-2) with TRBJ1-1; 9 bases line up with TRBD1. V shed 7 bases and J 6 bases; nucleotides not matched to a gene: 6. CDR1 is LGHDT, CDR2 YNNKEL, per germline (reference sequence). The CDR3 length is 13 residues. The CDR3 nucleotides read TGTGCCAGCACCCTACAGGGGGCCTCTGAAGCTTTCTTT. This encodes CASTLQGASEAFF.

The chain carries TRBV7-2 and TRBJ1-1, with D possibly TRBD1 on 6 matching bases. The germline gives CDR1 SGHTA, CDR2 FQGNSA. Trimming left V 5 bases short and J 0 bases short, with 13 bases between. The CDR3 has 15 residues. CDR3 DNA sequence: TGTGCCAGCAGCCCAGGGGTCCAGATGAACACTGAAGCTTTCTTT. This encodes CASSPGVQMNTEAFF.